This T cell receptor (beta chain) derives from a study of neurological immune-mediated disorders. TCRdb reprocessed the 5' RACE reads with MiXCR, giving one entry per CDR3 protein. The sample lists about 55,000 distinct CDR3 sequences, over 3.5% occurring once. This clonotype was seen many times. The origin of this receptor is a woman in her thirties or forties with multiple sclerosis. Sequencing input: CD4+ T cells from blood.

The CDR3 nucleotides read TGTGCCAGCAGCTTAGGATTTGGGGCGGATACGGAGACCCAGTACTTC. As protein: CASSLGFGADTETQYF. The chain couples TRBV7-9 to TRBJ2-5, with a possible D match to TRBD1 (5 bases). The germline V and J ends were trimmed by 1 base and 5 bases, with 17 bases remaining between them. CDR3 size: 16 residues. Germline V gene lookup returns CDR1 SEHNR and CDR2 FQNEAQ (reference sequence).